These T cell receptor beta chains were read from a single sample in a study of resident and recirculating memory T cells in vitiligo. Produced via immunoSEQ multiplex PCR; TCRdb's table is partial and in-frame only. The sample has 39,000 or so clones, about nine tenths seen once. The sequencing input was blood. The receptors come from a male donor with vitiligo. Each CDR3 is given with its conserved first and last residue. Each record gives: CDR3 DNA, CDR3 protein, D gene, V gene, J gene, clone size. D genes are given only for firm matches. The listing skips clone size in some rows; elsewhere it reads once, few, many or a size class.

DNA: TGTGCCATCAGTGCAGGGAGCTACACCTTC; CDR3: CAISAGSYTF; D: .; V: TRBV10-3; J: TRBJ1-2; size: .
DNA: TGTGCCAGCAGCCTGTGGGCAGGGGGAGCTTTCTTT; CDR3: CASSLWAGGAFF; D: TRBD1; V: TRBV5-6; J: TRBJ1-1; size: .
DNA: TGTGCCAGCAGTTTATCGCCAGGGTTCAACTATGGCTACACCTTC; CDR3: CASSLSPGFNYGYTF; D: .; V: TRBV27; J: TRBJ1-2; size: .
DNA: TGCGCCAGCAGCCGGTCAGGGGAGACCCAGTACTTC; CDR3: CASSRSGETQYF; D: .; V: TRBV5-1; J: TRBJ2-5; size: .
DNA: TGTGCCAGCAGCCGCCCCAAATACAAGGGAGGGGCTGAAGCTTTCTTT; CDR3: CASSRPKYKGGAEAFF; D: .; V: TRBV11-1; J: TRBJ1-1; size: .
DNA: TGCGCCAGCAGCTTGGGAGCATCCTACGAGCAGTACTTC; CDR3: CASSLGASYEQYF; D: .; V: TRBV5-1; J: TRBJ2-7; size: few
DNA: TGTGCCAGCAGCCCGAGGACAGTCTCCTACGAGCAGTACTTC; CDR3: CASSPRTVSYEQYF; D: .; V: TRBV13; J: TRBJ2-7; size: .
DNA: TGTGCCAGCACCGTGACTAGCGGAAACACCGGGGAGCTGTTTTTT; CDR3: CASTVTSGNTGELFF; D: TRBD2; V: TRBV7-9; J: TRBJ2-2; size: once
DNA: TGTGCCAGCAGCCAAGAGCCTAGAGTATACAATGAGCAGTTCTTC; CDR3: CASSQEPRVYNEQFF; D: .; V: TRBV14; J: TRBJ2-1; size: .
DNA: TGTGCCAGCAGCTCGGACGGGGTAGTATCGGGAAACACCATATATTTT; CDR3: CASSSDGVVSGNTIYF; D: .; V: TRBV7-2; J: TRBJ1-3; size: .
DNA: TGCGCCAGCAGCCAAAGGGGGCACACCAATTCACCCCTCCACTTT; CDR3: CASSQRGHTNSPLHF; D: TRBD1; V: TRBV4-1; J: TRBJ1-6; size: once
DNA: TGTGCCAGCAGTGGAAGAGGGGGTGAAGCTTTCTTT; CDR3: CASSGRGGEAFF; D: .; V: TRBV2; J: TRBJ1-1; size: .
DNA: TGTGCCAGCAACGAAGCAACGTGGGGGGGTATATACTTC; CDR3: CASNEATWGGIYF; D: TRBD2; V: TRBV7-2; J: TRBJ2-5; size: .
DNA: TGTGCCAGCAGGTCTCAGGATAACTATGGCTACACCTTC; CDR3: CASRSQDNYGYTF; D: .; V: TRBV6-1; J: TRBJ1-2; size: .
DNA: TGCGCCAGCAGCCATAAGGGGCTCGGTGGCTACACCTTC; CDR3: CASSHKGLGGYTF; D: .; V: TRBV4-3; J: TRBJ1-2; size: .